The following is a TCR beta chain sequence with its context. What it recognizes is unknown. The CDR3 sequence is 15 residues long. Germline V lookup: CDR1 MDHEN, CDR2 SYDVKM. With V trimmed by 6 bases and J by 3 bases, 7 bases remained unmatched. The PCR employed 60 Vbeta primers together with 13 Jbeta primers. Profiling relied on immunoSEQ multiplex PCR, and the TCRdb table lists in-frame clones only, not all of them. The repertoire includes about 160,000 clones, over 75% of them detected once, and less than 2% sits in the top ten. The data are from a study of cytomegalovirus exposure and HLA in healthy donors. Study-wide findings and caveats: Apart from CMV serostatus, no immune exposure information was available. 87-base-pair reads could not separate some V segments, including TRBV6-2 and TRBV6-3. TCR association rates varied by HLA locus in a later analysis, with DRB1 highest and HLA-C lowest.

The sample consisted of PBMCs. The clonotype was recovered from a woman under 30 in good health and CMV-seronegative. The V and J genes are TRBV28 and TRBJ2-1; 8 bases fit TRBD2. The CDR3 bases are TGTGCCAGCAGCTTTGGACTAGCCCTCTACAATGAGCAGTTCTTC. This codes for CASSFGLALYNEQFF.